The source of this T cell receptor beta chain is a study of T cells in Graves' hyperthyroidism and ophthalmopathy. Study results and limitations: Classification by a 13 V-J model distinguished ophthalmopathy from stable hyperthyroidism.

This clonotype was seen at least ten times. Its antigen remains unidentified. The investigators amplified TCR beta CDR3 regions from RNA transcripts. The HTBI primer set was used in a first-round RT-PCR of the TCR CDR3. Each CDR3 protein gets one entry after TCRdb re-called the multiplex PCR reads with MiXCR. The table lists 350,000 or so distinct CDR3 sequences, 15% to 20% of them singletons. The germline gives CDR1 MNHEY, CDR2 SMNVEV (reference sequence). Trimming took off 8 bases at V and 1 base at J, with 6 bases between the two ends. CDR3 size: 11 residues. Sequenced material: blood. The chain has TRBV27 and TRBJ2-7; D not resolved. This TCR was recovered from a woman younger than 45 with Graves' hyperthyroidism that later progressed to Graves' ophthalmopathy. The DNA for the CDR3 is TGTGCCAGCCCGACTTCCTACGAGCAGTACTTC. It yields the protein CASPTSYEQYF.